The 16 T cell receptor beta chains below come from one sample, sequenced in a study of immune heterogeneity within non-small cell lung tumors. Template came from bulk tumor genomic DNA, at 550 to 700 ng per sample. Far-apart biopsies, several per primary tumor, were taken during surgery. Patients underwent curative surgery for untreated, newly diagnosed non-small cell lung cancer. Multiplex PCR amplified the TCR beta CDR3 region. Its first round ran for 9 to 11 cycles with 32 V and 13 J primers. TCRdb re-analysed the multiplex PCR reads in MiXCR, keeping a single row per CDR3 protein. The data show fewer than 5,500 distinct CDR3 sequences, 20% to 25% seen once. The sample taken for sequencing was lung tumor tissue. The receptors were gathered from a man aged 60-69 years with non-small cell lung cancer.

This clonotype was counted between two and nine times. The chain is built from TRBV20-1 and TRBJ1-5, with 9 bases matching TRBD1. Unmatched junction bases numbered 22, after V lost 1 base and J lost 3 bases. Germline V lookup: CDR1 DFQATT, CDR2 SNEGSKA (reference sequence). The CDR3 loop spans 21 amino acids. The CDR3 sequence is CSARALLPGQGEAGDNQPQHF. The DNA of the CDR3 is TGCAGTGCTAGAGCCCTCCTACCGGGACAGGGTGAGGCAGGGGACAATCAGCCCCAGCATTTT.

This clonotype showed up just a few times. This chain joins TRBV6-2 or TRBV6-3 and TRBJ2-1; D might be TRBD2 (5 bases). Trimming cost V 10 bases and J 2 bases, with 15 bases left between them. The CDR3 contains 14 residues. CDR1 and CDR2 (germline): MNHEY, SVGEGT. This chain's CDR3 is CATWRWGAYNEQFF. The DNA of the CDR3 is TGTGCCACCTGGAGGTGGGGAGCCTACAATGAGCAGTTCTTC.

This clonotype is judged medium-sized. The chain uses TRBV20-1 and TRBJ2-5, with 14 bases matching TRBD2. This CDR3 comprises 14 residues. In germline, CDR1 is DFQATT, CDR2 SNEGSKA (reference sequence). This CDR3 is CSQVGLAGDETQYF. CDR3 DNA sequence: TGCTCCCAGGTGGGACTAGCGGGAGATGAGACCCAGTACTTC.

This clonotype was observed a few times. The V call is TRBV29-1, the J call TRBJ2-5; D remains ambiguous. V was cut by 3 bases and J by 5 bases, with 10 bases left in between. This CDR3 contains 12 residues. CDR1 is SQVTM and CDR2 is ANQGSEA in the germline V gene. The CDR3 DNA sequence: TGCAGCGTTGACAGCGAATGGGAGACCCAGTACTTC. It translates to CSVDSEWETQYF.

By share of the sample, this clonotype is medium-sized (0.01 to 0.1%). CDR3 region: CASNRGGGYGYTF. In nucleotides, the CDR3 is TGTGCCAGTAATCGGGGAGGCGGCTATGGCTACACCTTC. The chain links TRBV19 to TRBJ1-2; D is uncertain. CDR1 and CDR2 (germline): LNHDA, SQIVND (reference sequence). The V and J ends lost 7 bases and 4 bases respectively, with 13 bases between them. This CDR3 spans 13 amino acids.

The rearrangement joins TRBV27 to TRBJ1-2; D unresolved. Trimming shortened V by 2 bases and J by 0 bases, and 22 bases separated the two germline ends. The CDR3 sequence is 19 residues long. Germline CDR1 and CDR2: MNHEY and SMNVEV (reference sequence). CDR3 in DNA: TGTGCCAGCAGTTTAAGGTTATCGGGCCGCAGGAACACTAACTATGGCTACACCTTC. Its protein product is CASSLRLSGRRNTNYGYTF.

By proportion, this clonotype is medium-sized. The chain joins TRBV24-1 to TRBJ2-6; D gene uncertain. Germline V CDR1 and CDR2: KGHDR, SFDVKD. V was trimmed by 4 bases and J by 1 base, leaving 10 bases between them. The CDR3 length is 16 residues. Written as DNA, the CDR3 is TGTGCCACCAGTGACCCTGACACGTCTGGGGCCAACGTCCTGACTTTC. It encodes CATSDPDTSGANVLTF.

This chain uses TRBV20-1 with TRBJ2-6; D might be TRBD1 (5 bases). V lost 5 bases and J 1 base, leaving 6 bases between the germline ends. CDR1 and CDR2 (germline): DFQATT, SNEGSKA (reference sequence). The CDR3 consists of 13 residues. The CDR3 loop reads CSAPGSGANVLTF. In nucleotides, the CDR3 is TGCAGTGCTCCAGGGTCTGGGGCCAACGTCCTGACTTTC.

The V and J genes are TRBV7-9 and TRBJ1-4, with no clear D. V was clipped by 7 bases and J by 8 bases, with 11 bases between them. The CDR3 consists of 12 residues. Germline V gene lookup returns CDR1 SEHNR and CDR2 FQNEAQ (reference sequence). The CDR3: CASTDKFEKLFF. The CDR3 nucleotides are TGTGCCAGCACCGACAAATTCGAAAAACTGTTTTTT.

Sample share makes this clonotype medium-sized (0.01 to 0.1%). The genes are TRBV30 and TRBJ1-2, with D uncertain. The V end was cut by 3 bases, the J end by 5 bases, with 13 bases between. The CDR3 is 13 amino acids. CDR1 GTSNPN and CDR2 SVGIG come from the germline V gene (reference sequence). The DNA of the CDR3 is TGTGCCTGGAGCCGGGGTTTAAGTTATGGCTACACCTTC. This sequence encodes CAWSRGLSYGYTF. Variable domain in full (rest from reference TRBV30 and TRBJ1-2): SQTIHQWPATLVQPVGSPLSLECTVEGTSNPNLYWYRQAAGRGLQLLFYSVGIGQISSEVPQNLSASRPQDRQFILSSKKLLLSDSGFYLCAWSRGLSYGYTFGSGTRLTVV.

Note on this clonotype: A read error may be the cause here, since a much bigger clone is one base away. This rearrangement joins TRBV19 to TRBJ2-3; 8 positions match TRBD2. Germline V gene sequence: CDR1 LNHDA, CDR2 SQIVND (reference sequence). The CDR3 sequence is 15 residues long. The V segment lost 4 bases and the J segment 7 bases; nucleotides outside the gene matches: 10. The CDR3 region has the DNA TGTGCCAGTAGTACTCCTGCGGGGGGACGGTATACGCAGTATTTT. Amino acid sequence: CASSTPAGGRYTQYF.

The chain links TRBV7-9 to TRBJ2-1, with 14 bases matching TRBD2. Unmatched junction bases numbered 5, after V lost 3 bases and J lost 7 bases. CDR1 and CDR2 (germline): SEHNR, FQNEAQ (reference sequence). The CDR3 has 16 amino acids. The CDR3 DNA is TGTGCCAGCAGCTTGACTAGCGGGAGGGCCCGAAATGAGCAGTTCTTC. It encodes CASSLTSGRARNEQFF.

The chain is built from TRBV5-1 and TRBJ2-2; no definite D call. Germline V CDR1 and CDR2: SGHRS, YFSETQ. This CDR3 has 17 residues. V lost 4 bases to trimming and J lost 6 bases, with 22 bases between them. CDR3 region: CASSTQIVVSLAGELFF. For the CDR3, the DNA is TGCGCCAGCAGCACCCAGATAGTAGTGTCCCTCGCCGGGGAGCTGTTTTTT.

The chain combines TRBV28 with TRBJ1-5, with D possibly matching TRBD1 (6 bases). V dropped 1 base and J dropped 5 bases, with 6 bases sitting between them. Germline-derived CDR1 and CDR2 are MDHEN and SYDVKM. The CDR3 extends over 13 amino acids. CDR3 residues: CASSLSGDQPQHF. Here the CDR3 DNA reads TGTGCCAGCAGTTTATCAGGGGATCAGCCCCAGCATTTT.

The chain has TRBV28 and TRBJ2-2, with 10 bases matching TRBD1. Trimming at V came to 6 bases and at J to 4 bases, leaving 8 bases not matched to a gene. Germline CDR1 MDHEN, CDR2 SYDVKM. CDR3 length equals 16 residues. The CDR3, as DNA: TGTGCCAGCAGCCCGCCGGGACAGGGGCGCACCGGGGAGCTGTTTTTT. Residues: CASSPPGQGRTGELFF.

This sequence joins TRBV9 and TRBJ1-2, with D possibly matching TRBD1 (5 bases). The V gene lost 3 bases and the J gene lost 8 bases, with 14 bases spanning the gap. The CDR3 sequence is 13 residues long. CDR1 is SGDLS, CDR2 YYNGEE, per germline. CDR3 region: CASSEPGSGGYTF. For the CDR3, the DNA is TGTGCCAGCAGCGAACCAGGGTCCGGGGGCTACACCTTC.